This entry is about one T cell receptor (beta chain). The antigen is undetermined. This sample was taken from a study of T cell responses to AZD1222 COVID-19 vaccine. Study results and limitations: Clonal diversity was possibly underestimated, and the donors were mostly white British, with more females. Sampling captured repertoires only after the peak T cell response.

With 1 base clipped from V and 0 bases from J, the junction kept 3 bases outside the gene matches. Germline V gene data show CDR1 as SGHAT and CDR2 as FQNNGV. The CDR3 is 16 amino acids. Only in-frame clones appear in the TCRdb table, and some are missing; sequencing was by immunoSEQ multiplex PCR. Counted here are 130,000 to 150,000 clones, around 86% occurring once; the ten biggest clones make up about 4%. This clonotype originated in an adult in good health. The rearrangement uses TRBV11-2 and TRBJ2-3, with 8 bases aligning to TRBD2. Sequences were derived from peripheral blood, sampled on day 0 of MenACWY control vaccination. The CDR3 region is CASSLVGGGSTDTQYF. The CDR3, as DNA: TGTGCCAGCAGCTTAGTGGGCGGGGGGAGCACAGATACGCAGTATTTT.